This T cell receptor beta chain was profiled in a study of radiotherapy plus CTLA-4 blockade in lung cancer. Study at large: Patients showed objective responses in 15% to 20% of cases, and disease control was achieved by under 40%. Overall study findings and caveats: After treatment with radiotherapy plus ipilimumab, TCR clones that came from the tumor expanded in blood. Dynamics of early blood T cell clones, together with interferon-beta, were reportedly the best predictors of response.

The protocol was immunoSEQ multiplex PCR, while the TCRdb copy is restricted to in-frame clones and leaves out a portion. The sample holds tens of thousands of clones, 83% seen once. About this clone itself: Its antigen is unidentified.

People whose metastatic non-small-cell lung cancer was chemo-refractory got focal radiation along with CTLA-4 blockade by ipilimumab. This CDR3 region has 17 residues. CDR1 and CDR2 from the germline V gene are SGDLS and YYNGEE. V was shortened by 0 bases and J by 9 bases, with 22 bases between the two germline ends. This sequence originates from a human donor with non-small cell lung cancer who had stable disease on radiotherapy plus ipilimumab. The sample was peripheral blood, taken from a patient treated with radiotherapy plus ipilimumab. The rearrangement uses TRBV9 and TRBJ2-1, with D possibly TRBD2 on 5 matching bases. CDR3: CASSVDLPTAPRGEQFF. CDR3 DNA: TGTGCCAGCAGCGTAGACCTTCCCACGGCACCCCGGGGTGAGCAGTTCTTC. The complete variable domain, with remaining parts taken from reference TRBV9 and TRBJ2-1, reads DSGVTQTPKHLITATGQRVTLRCSPRSGDLSVYWYQQSLDQGLQFLIQYYNGEERAKGNILERFSAQQFPDLHSELNLSSLELGDSALYFCASSVDLPTAPRGEQFFGPGTRLTVL.